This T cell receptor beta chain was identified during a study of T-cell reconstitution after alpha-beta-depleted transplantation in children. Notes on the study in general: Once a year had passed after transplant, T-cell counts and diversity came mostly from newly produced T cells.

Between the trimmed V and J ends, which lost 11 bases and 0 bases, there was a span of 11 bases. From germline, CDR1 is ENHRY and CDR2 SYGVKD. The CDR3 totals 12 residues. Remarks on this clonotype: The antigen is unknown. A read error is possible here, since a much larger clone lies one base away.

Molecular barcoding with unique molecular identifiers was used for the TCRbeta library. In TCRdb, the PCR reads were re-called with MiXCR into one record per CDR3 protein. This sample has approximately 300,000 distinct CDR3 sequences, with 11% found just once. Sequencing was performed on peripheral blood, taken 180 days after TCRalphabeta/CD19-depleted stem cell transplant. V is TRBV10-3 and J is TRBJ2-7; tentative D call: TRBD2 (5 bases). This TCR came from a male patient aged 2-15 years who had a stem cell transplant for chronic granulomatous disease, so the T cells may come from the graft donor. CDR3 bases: TGTGCCTCTGGGAGAGCCTCCTACGAGCAGTACTTC. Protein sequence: CASGRASYEQYF.